A selection of T cell receptor beta chains follows, all from one sample in a study of lymphopenia after photon versus proton radiotherapy. Generated by immunoSEQ multiplex PCR, the TCRdb table keeps only in-frame clones and is missing some. The sample includes around 25,000 clones, roughly 85% of them seen just once. The specimen comprised peripheral blood, sampled from a patient treated with photon-based radiotherapy. Receptors originate from a man aged 25-45 years with gastric cancer. The CDR3 runs from the conserved cysteine through the conserved F or W. Fields, in order: D gene, V gene, J gene, clone size, CDR3 protein, CDR3 DNA. The D gene is left open where the match is weak. For some rows the clone size is stated as once, few or many, or as a class when expanded; others skip it.

NA	TRBV19	TRBJ1-2	NA	CASARHDYGYTF	TGTGCCAGTGCTAGACACGACTATGGCTACACCTTC
NA	TRBV5-6	TRBJ1-5	NA	CASSLGHQQPQHF	TGTGCCAGCAGCTTGGGCCACCAGCAGCCCCAGCATTTT
TRBD2	TRBV2	TRBJ2-7	NA	CASSVSPGLASYEQYF	TGTGCCAGCAGTGTTTCACCGGGACTAGCCTCCTACGAGCAGTACTTC
TRBD1	TRBV19	TRBJ1-2	NA	CASSIDWGQAKFYGYTF	TGTGCCAGTAGTATAGATTGGGGACAGGCGAAGTTCTATGGCTACACCTTC
TRBD2	TRBV7-6	TRBJ2-3	NA	CASSLQASGSRTDTQYF	TGTGCCAGCAGCTTACAGGCTAGCGGGAGCCGCACAGATACGCAGTATTTT
TRBD1	TRBV14	TRBJ1-2	few	CASSHFGTGNTNYGYTF	TGTGCCAGCAGCCACTTCGGGACAGGGAATACTAACTATGGCTACACCTTC
TRBD2	TRBV15	TRBJ2-7	NA	CATSGRLAGSNEQYF	TGTGCCACCAGCGGTAGACTAGCGGGAAGCAACGAGCAGTACTTC
NA	TRBV14	TRBJ1-1	NA	CASSQDLQGRVFF	TGTGCCAGCAGCCAAGATCTCCAGGGAAGGGTTTTCTTT
TRBD1	TRBV5-6	TRBJ1-1	NA	CASSFGTANTEAFF	TGTGCCAGCAGCTTCGGGACAGCCAACACTGAAGCTTTCTTT
NA	TRBV28	TRBJ2-1	NA	CASRSTLYNEQFF	TGTGCCAGCAGGAGTACTCTTTACAATGAGCAGTTCTTC
NA	TRBV29-1	TRBJ2-3	NA	CSAAWGAGLTDTQYF	TGCAGCGCCGCCTGGGGGGCAGGGCTCACAGATACGCAGTATTTT
NA	TRBV6-1	TRBJ2-1	NA	CASSDEGEIDNEQFF	TGTGCCAGCAGCGACGAGGGAGAAATCGACAATGAGCAGTTCTTC
TRBD1	TRBV28	TRBJ1-4	NA	CASSFRTGDEKLFF	TGTGCCAGCAGTTTTCGGACAGGGGATGAAAAACTGTTTTTT
TRBD2	TRBV5-1	TRBJ2-5	few	CASSLGVAGEKETQYF	TGCGCCAGCAGCTTGGGGGTAGCGGGGGAGAAAGAGACCCAGTACTTC
TRBD2	TRBV4-2	TRBJ2-5	NA	CASSQDRGGETQYF	TGTGCCAGCAGCCAAGATCGGGGGGGAGAGACCCAGTACTTC
NA	TRBV29-1	TRBJ1-1	NA	CSVAGTNTEAFF	TGCAGCGTTGCGGGGACAAACACTGAAGCTTTCTTT
TRBD2	TRBV11-1	TRBJ2-3	few	CASSSTSGPDTQYF	TGTGCCAGCAGCTCCACTAGCGGCCCAGATACGCAGTATTTT
NA	TRBV19	TRBJ1-5	few	CASSPSGGFVKPQHF	TGTGCCAGTAGTCCCTCGGGGGGGTTTGTGAAGCCCCAGCATTTT
NA	TRBV19	TRBJ1-2	NA	CASRMGGDYGYTF	TGTGCCAGTAGGATGGGGGGGGACTATGGCTACACCTTC
NA	TRBV15	TRBJ1-2	NA	CATSSGTPYGYTF	TGTGCCACCAGCAGTGGGACACCCTATGGCTACACCTTC
NA	TRBV11-3	TRBJ1-1	NA	CATRVGQGSTEAFF	TGTGCCACCAGGGTCGGGCAGGGGAGCACTGAAGCTTTCTTT
NA	TRBV2	TRBJ2-2	NA	CASGGDRGAGELFF	TGTGCCAGCGGGGGGGACAGAGGGGCCGGGGAGCTGTTTTTT
NA	TRBV28	TRBJ2-2	NA	CASTGRENTGELFF	TGTGCCAGCACAGGCAGGGAGAACACCGGGGAGCTGTTTTTT